A single T cell receptor beta chain is shown here with its context. This CDR3 has 14 residues. Germline CDR1 SGHDT, CDR2 YYEEEE. Trimming removed 3 bases from V and 4 bases from J, with 13 bases in between. Stable Graves' hyperthyroidism meant no ophthalmopathy progression within 18 months. TCR beta CDR3 regions were amplified from RNA transcripts. The HTBI primer set served for first-round RT-PCR of the TCR CDR3. Via MiXCR, TCRdb re-called the multiplex PCR reads, giving one row per CDR3 protein. The sample consists of approximately 480,000 distinct CDR3 sequences, around 21% of them appearing once. This record belongs to a study of T cells in Graves' hyperthyroidism and ophthalmopathy.

Sequencing was done on a sample of blood. This sequence originates from a man younger than 35 with Graves' hyperthyroidism. The gene calls are TRBV5-6 and TRBJ1-1, with D possibly matching TRBD1 (5 bases). CDR3 loop: CASSSGLSGTEAFF. For the CDR3, the DNA is TGTGCCAGCAGCTCGGGACTTTCGGGCACTGAAGCTTTCTTT.